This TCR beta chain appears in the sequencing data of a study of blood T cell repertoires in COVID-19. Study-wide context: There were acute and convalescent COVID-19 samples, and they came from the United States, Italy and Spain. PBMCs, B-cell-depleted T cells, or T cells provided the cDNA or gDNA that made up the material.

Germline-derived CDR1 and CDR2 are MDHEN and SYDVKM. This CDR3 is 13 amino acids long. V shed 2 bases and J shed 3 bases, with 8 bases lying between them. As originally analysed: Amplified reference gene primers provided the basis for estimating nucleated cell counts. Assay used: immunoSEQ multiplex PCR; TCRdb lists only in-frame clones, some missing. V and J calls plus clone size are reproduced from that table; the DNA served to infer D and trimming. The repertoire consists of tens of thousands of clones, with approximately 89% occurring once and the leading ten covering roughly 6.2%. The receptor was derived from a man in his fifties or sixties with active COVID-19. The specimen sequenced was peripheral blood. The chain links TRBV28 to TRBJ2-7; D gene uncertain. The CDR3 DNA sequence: TGTGCCAGCAGTTTAAGCGACGGCTACGAGCAGTACTTC. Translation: CASSLSDGYEQYF.